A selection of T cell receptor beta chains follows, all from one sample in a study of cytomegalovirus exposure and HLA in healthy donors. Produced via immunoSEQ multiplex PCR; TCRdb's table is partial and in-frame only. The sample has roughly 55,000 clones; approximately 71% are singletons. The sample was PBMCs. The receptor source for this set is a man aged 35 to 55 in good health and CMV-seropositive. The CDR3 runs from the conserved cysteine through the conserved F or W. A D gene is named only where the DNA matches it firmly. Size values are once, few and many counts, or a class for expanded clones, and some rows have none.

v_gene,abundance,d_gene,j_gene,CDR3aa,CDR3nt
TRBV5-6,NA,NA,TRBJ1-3,CASSALRNTIYF,TGTGCCAGCAGCGCCCTACGTAACACCATATATTTT
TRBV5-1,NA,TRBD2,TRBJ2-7,CASRASGGVNDEQYF,TGCGCCAGCAGGGCCAGCGGGGGCGTTAACGACGAGCAGTACTTC
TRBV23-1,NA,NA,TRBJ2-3,CASSRTGPTDTQYF,TGCGCCAGCAGTCGTACAGGACCCACAGATACGCAGTATTTT
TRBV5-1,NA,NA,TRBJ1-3,CASSLQEGSSGNTIYF,TGCGCCAGCAGCTTGCAAGAGGGTAGCTCTGGAAACACCATATATTTT
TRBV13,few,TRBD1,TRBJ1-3,CASSSGTGIQVIRNTIYF,TGTGCCAGCAGTTCCGGGACAGGGATACAAGTGATTAGAAACACCATATATTTT
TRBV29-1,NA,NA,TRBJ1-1,CSISPTGNTEAFF,TGCAGCATTTCCCCGACAGGTAACACTGAAGCTTTCTTT
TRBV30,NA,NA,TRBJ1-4,CAWSGLGNPNEKLFF,TGTGCCTGGAGTGGGCTAGGTAACCCTAATGAAAAACTGTTTTTT
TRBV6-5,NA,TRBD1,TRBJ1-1,CASRRDRDTEAFF,TGTGCCAGCAGAAGGGACAGGGACACTGAAGCTTTCTTT
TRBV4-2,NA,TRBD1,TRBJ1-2,CASSRGQGVNYGYTF,TGTGCCAGCAGCCGAGGACAGGGGGTTAACTATGGCTACACCTTC
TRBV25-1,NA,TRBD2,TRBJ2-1,CASSVKLAVLLFF,TGTGCCAGCAGTGTAAAGCTAGCGGTTCTTCTGTTCTTC
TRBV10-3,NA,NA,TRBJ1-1,CAISEYSEAFF,TGTGCCATCAGTGAGTACTCTGAAGCTTTCTTT
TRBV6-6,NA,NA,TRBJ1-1,CASSYFRDTEAFF,TGTGCCAGCAGTTACTTCCGGGACACTGAAGCTTTCTTT
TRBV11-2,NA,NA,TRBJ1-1,CASSSSGWEAFF,TGTGCCAGCAGCTCCTCCGGGTGGGAAGCTTTCTTT
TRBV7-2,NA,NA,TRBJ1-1,CASRLPGNTEAFF,TGTGCCAGCAGACTCCCTGGGAACACTGAAGCTTTCTTT
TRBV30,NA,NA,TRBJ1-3,CAWTKFPGNTIYF,TGTGCCTGGACCAAATTTCCTGGAAACACCATATATTTT
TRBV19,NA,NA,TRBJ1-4,CASSPEAATNEKLFF,TGTGCCAGTAGTCCCGAGGCAGCAACTAATGAAAAACTGTTTTTT
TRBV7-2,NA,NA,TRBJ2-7,CASSYATGVDYEQYF,TGTGCCAGCAGCTACGCGACCGGGGTAGACTACGAGCAGTACTTC
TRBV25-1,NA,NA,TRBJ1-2,CASSPPGGRGYTF,TGTGCCAGCAGTCCCCCTGGGGGCCGGGGCTACACCTTC
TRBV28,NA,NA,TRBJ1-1,CASSLGQDSRAFF,TGTGCCAGCAGTTTAGGTCAGGATAGTAGGGCTTTCTTT
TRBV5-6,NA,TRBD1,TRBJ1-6,CATGQGSYNSPLHF,TGTGCCACCGGACAGGGCTCCTATAATTCACCCCTCCACTTT
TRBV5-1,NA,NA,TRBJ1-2,CASSLLISGGYGYTF,TGCGCCAGCAGCTTGCTGATTTCCGGAGGGTATGGCTACACCTTC
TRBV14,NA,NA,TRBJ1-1,CASSPGSSGAFF,TGTGCCAGCAGCCCGGGTAGTTCCGGAGCTTTCTTT
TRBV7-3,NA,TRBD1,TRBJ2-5,CASSSLAGTAQETQYF,TGTGCCAGCAGCTCCCTCGCTGGGACAGCGCAAGAGACCCAGTACTTC
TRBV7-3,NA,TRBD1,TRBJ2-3,CASSPTGGQGTQYF,TGTGCCAGCAGCCCTACAGGGGGGCAAGGTACGCAGTATTTT
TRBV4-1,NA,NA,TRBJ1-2,CASSLAGDYGYTF,TGCGCCAGCAGCCTGGCAGGGGACTATGGCTACACCTTC
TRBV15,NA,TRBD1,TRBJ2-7,CATSRGTGGISYEQYF,TGTGCCACCAGCAGAGGCACAGGGGGAATCTCCTACGAGCAGTACTTC
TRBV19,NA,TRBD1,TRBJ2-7,CASSTTDRGEQYF,TGTGCCAGTAGTACCACCGACAGGGGCGAGCAGTACTTC
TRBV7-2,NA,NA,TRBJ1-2,CASSSQRTVSF,TGTGCCAGCAGCTCCCAAAGGACAGTCAGCTTC
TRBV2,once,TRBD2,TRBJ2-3,CASSLRGLAGLTDTQYF,TGTGCCAGCAGCCTTAGGGGGCTAGCGGGGCTCACAGATACGCAGTATTTT
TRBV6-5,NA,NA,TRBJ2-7,CASSLNRESYEQYF,TGTGCCAGCAGCTTAAACAGGGAATCCTACGAGCAGTACTTC
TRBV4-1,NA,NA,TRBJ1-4,CASSQLRGEKLFF,TGCGCCAGCAGCCAATTAAGGGGGGAAAAACTGTTTTTT
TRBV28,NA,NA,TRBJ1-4,CASSFPRGNEKLFF,TGTGCCAGCAGTTTCCCAAGGGGGAATGAAAAACTGTTTTTT
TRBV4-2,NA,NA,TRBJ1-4,CASSQERGNEKLFF,TGTGCCAGCAGCCAAGAACGAGGGAATGAAAAACTGTTTTTT
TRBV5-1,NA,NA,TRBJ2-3,CASSWGLLRGTTDTQYF,TGCGCCAGCAGCTGGGGTCTCCTTCGCGGGACCACAGATACGCAGTATTTT
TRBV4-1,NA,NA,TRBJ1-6,CASSQDINSPLHF,TGCGCCAGCAGCCAAGACATTAATTCACCCCTCCACTTT
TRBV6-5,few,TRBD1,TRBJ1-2,CASSLDRDYGYTF,TGTGCCAGCAGCCTCGACAGGGACTATGGCTACACCTTC
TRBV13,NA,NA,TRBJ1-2,CASSLQGIYGYTF,TGTGCCAGCAGCTTACAGGGGATCTATGGCTACACCTTC